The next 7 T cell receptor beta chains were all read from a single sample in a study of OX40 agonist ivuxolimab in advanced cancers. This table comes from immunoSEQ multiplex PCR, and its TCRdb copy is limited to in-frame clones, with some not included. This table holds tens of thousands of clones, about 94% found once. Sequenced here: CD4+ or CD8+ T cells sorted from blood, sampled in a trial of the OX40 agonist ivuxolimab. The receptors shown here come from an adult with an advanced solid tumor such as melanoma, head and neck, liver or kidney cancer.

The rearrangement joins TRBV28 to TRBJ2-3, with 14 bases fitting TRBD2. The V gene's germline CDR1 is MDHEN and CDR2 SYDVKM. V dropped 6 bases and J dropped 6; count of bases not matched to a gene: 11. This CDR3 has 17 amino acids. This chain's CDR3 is CASRPMTSGREPDTQYF. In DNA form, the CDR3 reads TGTGCCAGCAGACCGATGACTAGCGGGAGGGAGCCGGATACGCAGTATTTT.

CDR3 region: CASSSDRGLRQPQHF. The CDR3 nucleotides are TGTGCCAGCAGCTCAGACAGGGGGCTAAGGCAGCCCCAGCATTTT. V gene TRBV2 combines with J gene TRBJ1-5; 10 nucleotides align to TRBD1. V lost 6 bases to trimming and J lost 7 bases; unmatched junction nucleotides: 9. This CDR3 has 15 residues. Germline CDR1 SNHLY, CDR2 FYNNEI.

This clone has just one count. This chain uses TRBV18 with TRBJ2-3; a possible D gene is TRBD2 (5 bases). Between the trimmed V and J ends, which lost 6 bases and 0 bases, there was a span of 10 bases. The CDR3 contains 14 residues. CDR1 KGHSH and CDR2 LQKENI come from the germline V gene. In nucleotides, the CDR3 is TGTGCCAGCTCCTTCCAGCGGAGCACAGATACGCAGTATTTT. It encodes CASSFQRSTDTQYF.

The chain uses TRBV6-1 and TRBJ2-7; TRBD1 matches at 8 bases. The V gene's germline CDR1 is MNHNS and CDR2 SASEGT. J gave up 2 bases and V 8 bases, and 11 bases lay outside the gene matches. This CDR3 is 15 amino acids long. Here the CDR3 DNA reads TGTGCCAGCCGACCTGACAGGGGAGCAACCTACGAGCAGTACTTC. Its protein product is CASRPDRGATYEQYF.

This CDR3 reads CAWSVGQSNEKLFF. CDR3 nucleotides: TGTGCCTGGAGTGTAGGGCAGTCTAATGAAAAACTGTTTTTT. This rearrangement joins TRBV30 to TRBJ1-4; the D is unclear. Trimming left V 0 bases short and J 3 bases short, with 8 bases between. The germline gives CDR1 GTSNPN, CDR2 SVGIG (reference sequence). CDR3 size: 14 residues.

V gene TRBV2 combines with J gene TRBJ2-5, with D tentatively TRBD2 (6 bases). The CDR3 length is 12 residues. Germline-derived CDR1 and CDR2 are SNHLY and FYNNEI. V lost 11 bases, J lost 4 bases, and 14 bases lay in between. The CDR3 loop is CAGGSTGETQYF. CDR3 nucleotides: TGTGCCGGAGGGAGTACGGGAGAGACCCAGTACTTC.

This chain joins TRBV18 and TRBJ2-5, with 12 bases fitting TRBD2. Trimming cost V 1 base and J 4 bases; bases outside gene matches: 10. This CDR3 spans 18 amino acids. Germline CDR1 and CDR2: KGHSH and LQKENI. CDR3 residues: CASSPLPSGRARGETQYF. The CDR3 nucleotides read TGTGCCAGCTCACCACTGCCTAGCGGGAGGGCCCGTGGAGAGACCCAGTACTTC.